This TCR beta chain was sequenced during a study of blood T cell repertoires in COVID-19. This CDR3 spans 16 amino acids. Germline CDR1 and CDR2: SGHNT and YENEEA. The V gene end was trimmed by 5 bases and the J gene end by 9 bases; junction bases not matched to a gene: 13. Data came from immunoSEQ multiplex PCR; TCRdb stores just in-frame clones and leaves some out. The table includes about 100,000 clones, about 91% detected once. Sequenced sample: peripheral blood. The clonotype comes from a human donor in a cohort sampled during active COVID-19. The V and J genes are TRBV11-3 and TRBJ2-2, with TRBD2 matching over 9 bases. CDR3 bases: TGTGCCAGCAGCCCCGGAGCGGGAGGTTTCCAGCGGGAGCTGTTTTTT. Its translation is CASSPGAGGFQRELFF.